The 6 T cell receptor beta chains below all came from one sample that was sequenced in a study of blood T cell repertoires in COVID-19. TCRdb keeps only in-frame clones here, not all; method: immunoSEQ multiplex PCR. The sample yields hundreds of thousands of clones, about nine tenths seen once. Sample: peripheral blood. The receptors originated from a man aged 55 to 70 who had recovered from COVID-19.

The chain is built from TRBV5-1 and TRBJ2-3; no reliable D call. Germline-derived CDR1 and CDR2 are SGHRS and YFSETQ. The CDR3 extends over 14 amino acids. Trimming stripped 1 base from V and 2 bases from J, with 8 bases between. The CDR3 here is CASSLLWPTDTQYF. CDR3 sequence (DNA): TGCGCCAGCAGCTTGCTGTGGCCCACAGATACGCAGTATTTT.

In its sample, this clone was seen once. The chain joins TRBV7-2 to TRBJ1-6; no firm D call. Trimming took off 3 bases at V and 5 bases at J, with 8 bases between the two ends. The CDR3 extends over 14 amino acids. Germline lookup yields CDR1 SGHTA and CDR2 FQGNSA. The CDR3: CASSFRGDNSPLHF. In nucleotides, the CDR3 is TGTGCCAGCAGCTTCCGGGGAGATAATTCACCCCTCCACTTT.

This sequence joins TRBV11-2 and TRBJ2-1, with 7 bases fitting TRBD2. The V segment lost 11 bases and the J segment 4 bases; nucleotides outside the gene matches: 14. CDR1 SGHAT and CDR2 FQNNGV come from the germline V gene. This CDR3 comprises 15 residues. CDR3 amino acids: CASLKAGYQYNEQFF. CDR3 sequence (DNA): TGTGCCTCCCTGAAAGCGGGATACCAGTACAATGAGCAGTTCTTC. Drawing the rest from reference TRBV11-2 and TRBJ2-1, the complete variable domain is EAGVAQSPRYKIIEKRQSVAFWCNPISGHATLYWYQQILGQGPKLLIQFQNNGVVDDSQLPKDRFSAERLKGVDSTLKIQPAKLEDSAVYLCASLKAGYQYNEQFFGPGTRLTVL.

This chain joins TRBV28 and TRBJ2-7; D might be TRBD2 (5 bases). The germline V gene has CDR1 MDHEN and CDR2 SYDVKM. The CDR3 loop spans 15 amino acids. V was clipped by 2 bases and J by 0 bases, with 11 bases between them. The CDR3 DNA follows: TGTGCCAGCAGTTTAGGCGGTCGGGGCTCCTACGAGCAGTACTTC. This gives the protein CASSLGGRGSYEQYF.

This rearrangement joins TRBV2 to TRBJ1-5; TRBD1 is a possible D gene (6 bases). With 4 bases removed from V and 7 bases from J, the gap between germline ends came to 11 bases. CDR1 and CDR2 (germline): SNHLY, FYNNEI. The CDR3 consists of 13 residues. This chain's CDR3 is CASSGGQRQPQHF. As DNA, the CDR3 is TGTGCCAGCAGTGGTGGACAGAGGCAGCCCCAGCATTTT.

The chain recombines TRBV28 with TRBJ1-2, with TRBD1 matching 8 bases. The CDR3 spans 14 residues. J gave up 8 bases and V 2 bases, and 7 bases lay outside the gene matches. Looked up from germline, CDR1 is MDHEN and CDR2 is SYDVKM. The CDR3 coding sequence is TGTGCCAGCAGTTTAACGGACAGGGTCGGCGGCTACACCTTC. Encoded protein: CASSLTDRVGGYTF.